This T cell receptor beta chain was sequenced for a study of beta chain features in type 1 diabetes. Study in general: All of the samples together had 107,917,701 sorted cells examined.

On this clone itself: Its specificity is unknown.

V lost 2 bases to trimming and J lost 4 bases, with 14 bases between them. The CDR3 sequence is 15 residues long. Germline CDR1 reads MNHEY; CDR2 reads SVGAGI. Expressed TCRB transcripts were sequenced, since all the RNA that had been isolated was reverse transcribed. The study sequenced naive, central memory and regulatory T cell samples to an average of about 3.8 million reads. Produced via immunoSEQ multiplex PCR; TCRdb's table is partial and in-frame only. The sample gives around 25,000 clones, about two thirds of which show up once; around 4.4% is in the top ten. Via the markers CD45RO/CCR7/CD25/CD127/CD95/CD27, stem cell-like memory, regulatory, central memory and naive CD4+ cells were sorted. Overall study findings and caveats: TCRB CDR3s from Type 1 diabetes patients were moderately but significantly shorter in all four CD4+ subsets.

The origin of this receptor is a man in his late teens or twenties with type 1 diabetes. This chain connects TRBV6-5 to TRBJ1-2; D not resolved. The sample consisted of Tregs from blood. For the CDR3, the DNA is TGTGCCAGCAGTTACAGCAGACTCTTCCTCTATGGCTACACCTTC. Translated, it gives CASSYSRLFLYGYTF.